One and the same sample provided the 16 T cell receptor beta chains below, sequenced in a study of shared clonotypes between healthy human individuals. Generated by immunoSEQ multiplex PCR, the TCRdb table keeps only in-frame clones and is missing some. The sample has around 500,000 clones; about 78% are singletons. Sequencing used PBMCs. The receptors come from a middle-aged woman in good health. Some clones in this sample may be carry-over from other donors' samples.

There are a few counts of this clone. The gene calls are TRBV29-1 and TRBJ2-2; 13 bases line up with TRBD2. This CDR3 has 15 residues. CDR1 is SQVTM and CDR2 is ANQGSEA in the germline V gene. V shed 4 bases and J 7 bases; nucleotides not matched to a gene: 6. The CDR3 DNA sequence: TGCAGCGTTGCGGGGACTAGCGGGACTGGCGGGGAGCTGTTTTTT. Residues: CSVAGTSGTGGELFF.

The rearrangement joins TRBV18 to TRBJ2-7; D is undetermined. The germline V and J ends were trimmed by 0 bases and 5 bases, with 14 bases remaining between them. This CDR3 is 15 amino acids long. Germline loops: CDR1 KGHSH, CDR2 LQKENI. The CDR3 protein is CASSPPHPPTHEQYF. DNA for the CDR3: TGTGCCAGCTCACCACCGCACCCCCCGACCCACGAGCAGTACTTC.

V usage is TRBV10-2 and J usage is TRBJ2-2; 8 nucleotides agree with TRBD1. The V segment lost 3 bases and the J segment 2 bases; nucleotides outside the gene matches: 2. There are 15 residues in the CDR3. CDR1 WSHSY and CDR2 SAAADI come from the germline V gene. The CDR3 region has the DNA TGCGCCAGCAGTGAAGGGACAGGAAACACCGGGGAGCTGTTTTTT. This sequence encodes CASSEGTGNTGELFF.

This chain joins TRBV28 and TRBJ2-5, with 7 bases fitting TRBD2. The V gene's germline CDR1 is MDHEN and CDR2 SYDVKM. V shed 6 bases, J shed 4 bases, and the junction held 5 bases outside the gene matches. The CDR3 sequence is 13 residues long. The CDR3 region is CASSRGETETQYF. The DNA of the CDR3 is TGTGCCAGCAGCCGGGGGGAGACAGAGACCCAGTACTTC.

The chain has TRBV11-1 and TRBJ2-5; D perhaps matches TRBD2 (5 bases). The germline CDR1 and CDR2 sequences are SGHAT and FQDESV (reference sequence). V lost 4 bases, J lost 2 bases, and 17 bases lay in between. The CDR3 is 16 amino acids. The CDR3 DNA reads TGTGCCAGCAGCTCTGGAGGCTGGCAAGGACAAGAGACCCAGTACTTC. Translated, it gives CASSSGGWQGQETQYF. Full variable domain (remainder filled in from reference TRBV11-1 and TRBJ2-5): EAEVAQSPRYKITEKSQAVAFWCDPISGHATLYWYRQILGQGPELLVQFQDESVVDDSQLPKDRFSAERLKGVDSTLKIQPAELGDSAMYLCASSSGGWQGQETQYFGPGTRLLVL.

The chain joins TRBV6-5 to TRBJ2-1; unclear D gene. The CDR3 loop spans 14 amino acids. Germline V gives CDR1 MNHEY, CDR2 SVGAGI. Trimming removed 2 bases at V and 2 bases at J, with 7 bases between. Here the CDR3 reads CASSYTRTYNEQFF. DNA for the CDR3: TGTGCCAGCAGTTACACCCGAACCTACAATGAGCAGTTCTTC.

This clone occurred once. The chain is built from TRBV30 and TRBJ2-1, with D maybe TRBD2 (6 bases). Germline V gives CDR1 GTSNPN, CDR2 SVGIG (reference sequence). The V gene lost 5 bases and the J gene lost 0 bases, with 8 bases spanning the gap. This CDR3 contains 13 residues. The CDR3 spells CAWAGSSYNEQFF. The CDR3 region has the DNA TGTGCCTGGGCGGGGAGCTCCTACAATGAGCAGTTCTTC. Using reference TRBV30 and TRBJ2-1 for the parts outside the CDR3, the full variable domain is SQTIHQWPATLVQPVGSPLSLECTVEGTSNPNLYWYRQAAGRGLQLLFYSVGIGQISSEVPQNLSASRPQDRQFILSSKKLLLSDSGFYLCAWAGSSYNEQFFGPGTRLTVL.

This rearrangement joins TRBV6-1 to TRBJ1-2, with no clear D. The CDR3 extends over 16 amino acids. V was clipped by 1 base and J by 3 bases, with 15 bases between them. The germline V gene encodes CDR1 MNHNS and CDR2 SASEGT. CDR3 sequence: CASSEGPIWGDYGYTF. Here the CDR3 DNA reads TGTGCCAGCAGTGAAGGCCCTATATGGGGAGACTATGGCTACACCTTC.

The chain employs TRBV5-1 and TRBJ2-7; TRBD1 agrees at 7 bases. Germline CDR1 and CDR2: SGHRS and YFSETQ. This CDR3 has 14 amino acids. The V and J ends lost 2 bases and 7 bases, in that order; junction bases with no gene match: 9. The CDR3 reads CASSFRDSRQEQYF. For the CDR3, the DNA is TGCGCCAGCAGCTTCCGGGACAGTAGACAGGAGCAGTACTTC.

The chain couples TRBV11-3 to TRBJ2-3, with 9 bases that match TRBD1. The junction had 8 bases not matched to a gene; V was cut back by 5 bases and J by 5 bases. Germline CDR1 reads SGHNT; CDR2 reads YENEEA. The CDR3 totals 15 residues. In nucleotides, the CDR3 is TGTGCCAGCAGCGATGGGACAGGGCGGGGAGATACGCAGTATTTT. It codes for CASSDGTGRGDTQYF.

The chain recombines TRBV19 with TRBJ2-7; D call uncertain. The V and J ends lost 2 bases and 9 bases respectively, with 8 bases between them. CDR3 length: 11 residues. Germline V gene data show CDR1 as LNHDA and CDR2 as SQIVND (reference sequence). The CDR3 DNA reads as TGTGCCAGTAGTATACCCCCGGGGCAGTACTTC. The encoded protein is CASSIPPGQYF.

This sequence joins TRBV6-1 and TRBJ1-2; unclear D gene. Deletions cut 1 base from V and 2 bases from J, with 11 bases between. This CDR3 comprises 15 residues. The germline V gene encodes CDR1 MNHNS and CDR2 SASEGT. The CDR3: CASSEGHLLNYGYTF. The CDR3 DNA reads as TGTGCCAGCAGTGAAGGTCATCTCCTCAACTATGGCTACACCTTC.

The gene calls are TRBV7-6 and TRBJ1-4; TRBD1 matches 7 bases. The V and J ends lost 5 bases and 0 bases, in that order; junction bases with no gene match: 3. The CDR3 is 15 amino acids. Germline lookup yields CDR1 SGHVS and CDR2 FNYEAQ. The CDR3 DNA reads as TGTGCCAGCAGCCCGGGGACAGCAACTAATGAAAAACTGTTTTTT. This gives the protein CASSPGTATNEKLFF.

The table lists this clone with a few counts. The V and J genes are TRBV15 and TRBJ2-3; no firm D call. From germline, CDR1 is LNHNV and CDR2 YYDKDF (reference sequence). The CDR3 runs 13 residues. V was cut by 0 bases and J by 7 bases, with 8 bases left in between. In nucleotides, the CDR3 is TGTGCCACCAGCAGAGATAAGTCTTATACGCAGTATTTT. This translates into CATSRDKSYTQYF.

This clone showed up just once. The chain links TRBV18 to TRBJ2-3, with 8 bases aligning to TRBD2. The CDR3 spans 14 residues. Looked up from germline, CDR1 is KGHSH and CDR2 is LQKENI. V lost 3 bases and J lost 4; bases outside the gene matches: 3. CDR3 bases: TGTGCCAGCTCACCGGGACTAGGAGCAGATACGCAGTATTTT. Translated, it gives CASSPGLGADTQYF.

The V gene is TRBV5-1, the J gene TRBJ2-7; either TRBD1 or TRBD2 may fit D (5 bases each). The CDR3 spans 17 residues. Germline V gene data show CDR1 as SGHRS and CDR2 as YFSETQ. V lost 4 bases and J 0 bases, leaving 20 bases between the germline ends. The CDR3 region has the DNA TGCGCCAGCAGCCGTCCGGACCGGGACGTCTACTCCTACGAGCAGTACTTC. It specifies CASSRPDRDVYSYEQYF. Full variable domain (remainder filled in from reference TRBV5-1 and TRBJ2-7): KAGVTQTPRYLIKTRGQQVTLSCSPISGHRSVSWYQQTPGQGLQFLFEYFSETQRNKGNFPGRFSGRQFSNSRSEMNVSTLELGDSALYLCASSRPDRDVYSYEQYFGPGTRLTVT.